This TCR beta chain was obtained from a study of blood T cell repertoires in COVID-19. Study background: Some COVID-19 samples were acute and others convalescent; all came from the United States, Italy and Spain. The cDNA or gDNA used as material had been derived from T cells, B-cell-depleted T cells, or PBMCs.

Recruited during active infection, patients (from Seattle) were subsequently followed longitudinally. The J segment lost 7 bases and the V segment lost 1 base, leaving 4 bases of the junction unmatched. CDR1 is KGHDR, CDR2 SFDVKD, per germline. The CDR3 runs to 15 residues. Study processing details: Scientists estimated how many nucleated cells there were by amplifying reference gene primers. Repertoires were generated with immunoSEQ multiplex PCR, while TCRdb's copy carries only in-frame clones and drops some. V and J calls and clone size are given by that table; D and trimming were obtained from the DNA. This sample has almost 400,000 clones; 87% occur once, and the top ten carry under 3%.

The chain employs TRBV24-1 and TRBJ2-2; 8 positions match TRBD2. The specimen sequenced was peripheral blood. The source is a woman in her sixties or seventies with COVID-19, enrolled during active disease. The CDR3 DNA follows: TGTGCCACCAGTGATTTCGGCGGGGGGCACGGGGAGCTGTTTTTT. It specifies CATSDFGGGHGELFF.